These 5 T cell receptor beta chains were sequenced from one sample in a study of shared clonotypes between healthy human individuals. Libraries were prepared by immunoSEQ multiplex PCR; TCRdb keeps only in-frame clonotypes and omits some of them. The sample holds approximately 480,000 clones, 75% to 80% seen once. Material for sequencing was PBMCs. The receptors shown here come from a woman in her forties in good health. Some clones in this sample may be carry-over from other donors' samples.

The rearrangement links TRBV5-1 to TRBJ1-4, with D perhaps TRBD1 (5 bases). Germline lookup yields CDR1 SGHRS and CDR2 YFSETQ. This CDR3 comprises 16 residues. V was shortened by 1 base and J by 2 bases, with 12 bases between the two germline ends. CDR3 sequence: CASSLIGEVTNEKLFF. DNA of the CDR3: TGCGCCAGCAGCTTGATAGGGGAGGTCACTAATGAAAAACTGTTTTTT.

This chain links TRBV5-1 with TRBJ2-1; 11 bases match TRBD1. The CDR3 consists of 14 residues. The germline gives CDR1 SGHRS, CDR2 YFSETQ. Losses at the gene ends were 1 base for V and 7 bases for J; bases not matched to a gene: 1. The CDR3 sequence is CASSLRDRGNEQFF. DNA for the CDR3: TGCGCCAGCAGCTTGAGGGACAGGGGGAATGAGCAGTTCTTC.

This clone came up many times. The V and J genes are TRBV4-1 and TRBJ2-3; D could derive from TRBD1 or TRBD2 (5 bases each). Deletions cut 4 bases from V and 1 base from J, with 18 bases between. There are 17 residues in the CDR3. Germline CDR1 and CDR2: MGHRA and YSYEKL. The CDR3 nucleotides are TGCGCCAGCAGCCGAATCATCAGGGTGGGGGGCACAGATACGCAGTATTTT. Translating gives CASSRIIRVGGTDTQYF.

The chain uses TRBV19 and TRBJ2-3, with 11 bases matching TRBD2. This CDR3 has 15 residues. Germline V gene data show CDR1 as LNHDA and CDR2 as SQIVND (reference sequence). J gave up 4 bases and V 5 bases, and 5 bases lay outside the gene matches. CDR3 amino acids: CASSDPGLAADTQYF. CDR3 nucleotide sequence: TGTGCCAGTAGTGACCCGGGACTAGCGGCAGATACGCAGTATTTT.

This clone showed up just a few times. The chain is built from TRBV28 and TRBJ2-5; D is uncertain. With the DNA end fitting TRBJ2-7 better, the J assignment may be wrong. Germline assignment: CDR1 MDHEN and CDR2 SYDVKM. CDR3 length: 11 amino acids. CDR3: CASSLWREQYF. In nucleotides, the CDR3 is TGTGCCAGCAGTTTGTGGCGCGAGCAGTACTTC.